The 15 T cell receptor beta chains listed next were all sequenced from one sample in a study of T cell clones after liver transplantation. Sequencing was performed with immunoSEQ multiplex PCR; in TCRdb, only in-frame clones are kept and a portion is missing. The table shows around 100,000 clones, with about 86% occurring only once. Sequencing used CD4+ T cells from blood, obtained around 49 months after liver transplant. These receptors were collected from a human patient who received a liver transplant. Some T cells may be the graft donor's.

This chain links TRBV30 with TRBJ2-1; weak D call: TRBD2 (6 bases). The V end was cut by 2 bases, the J end by 10 bases, with 18 bases between. This CDR3 is 14 amino acids long. Germline V gives CDR1 GTSNPN, CDR2 SVGIG (reference sequence). CDR3 nucleotide sequence: TGTGCCTGGAGTAAATTGCGGGAAGGAGGAGAGCAGTTCTTC. Residues: CAWSKLREGGEQFF.

The genes are TRBV4-3 and TRBJ1-4, with D perhaps matching TRBD1 (5 bases). CDR1 is LGHNA and CDR2 is YSLEER in the germline V gene. The CDR3 length is 15 residues. Between the trimmed V and J ends, which lost 1 base and 0 bases, there was a span of 6 bases. Written as DNA, the CDR3 is TGCGCCAGCAGCCAAGCACAGGCAACTAATGAAAAACTGTTTTTT. It is translated as CASSQAQATNEKLFF.

The chain links TRBV28 to TRBJ1-1; D not resolved. Germline CDR1 reads MDHEN; CDR2 reads SYDVKM. CDR3 length equals 14 residues. Trimming took off 8 bases at V and 1 base at J, with 14 bases between the two ends. CDR3 in DNA: TGTGCCAGCTCTTTCTGGGAGTCGAACACTGAAGCTTTCTTT. This codes for CASSFWESNTEAFF.

The chain combines TRBV15 with TRBJ1-5, with D perhaps TRBD1 (5 bases). The CDR3 has 15 residues. Trimming pared 0 bases from V and 0 bases from J, leaving 6 bases between. Germline V gives CDR1 LNHNV, CDR2 YYDKDF (reference sequence). The CDR3 protein is CATSREGDSNQPQHF. The CDR3 nucleotides read TGTGCCACCAGCAGAGAAGGGGATAGCAATCAGCCCCAGCATTTT.

The chain links TRBV18 to TRBJ2-7; 11 nucleotides align to TRBD1. CDR3 length equals 15 residues. Germline V gene lookup returns CDR1 KGHSH and CDR2 LQKENI. Trimming removed 3 bases from V and 3 bases from J; junction bases left unmatched: 4. The CDR3 protein is CASSPGTGGSYEQYF. The CDR3 nucleotides read TGTGCCAGCTCACCCGGGACAGGGGGAAGCTACGAGCAGTACTTC. Full variable domain (outside the CDR3, taken from reference TRBV18 and TRBJ2-7): NAGVMQNPRHLVRRRGQEARLRCSPMKGHSHVYWYRQLPEEGLKFMVYLQKENIIDESGMPKERFSAEFPKEGPSILRIQQVVRGDSAAYFCASSPGTGGSYEQYFGPGTRLTVT.

The V and J genes are TRBV7-2 and TRBJ2-1; D gene ambiguous. V shed 5 bases and J shed 7 bases, with 18 bases lying between them. The CDR3 is made up of 15 amino acids. Per the germline V gene, CDR1 is SGHTA and CDR2 is FQGNSA. The CDR3: CASSPPGSMANEQFF. In DNA form, the CDR3 reads TGTGCCAGCAGCCCCCCGGGTTCAATGGCGAATGAGCAGTTCTTC.

The CDR3 protein is CASMGKQETQYF. The CDR3 nucleotides are TGTGCCAGTATGGGCAAACAAGAGACCCAGTACTTC. V and J are TRBV19 and TRBJ2-5, with unresolved D. V was pared by 7 bases and J by 2 bases, with 8 bases between. Germline CDR1 reads LNHDA; CDR2 reads SQIVND (reference sequence). CDR3 length equals 12 residues. Using reference TRBV19 and TRBJ2-5 for the parts outside the CDR3, the full variable domain is DGGITQSPKYLFRKEGQNVTLSCEQNLNHDAMYWYRQDPGQGLRLIYYSQIVNDFQKGDIAEGYSVSREKKESFPLTVTSAQKNPTAFYLCASMGKQETQYFGPGTRLLVL.

This clone was counted between two and nine times. The V and J genes are TRBV9 and TRBJ2-1, with 15 nucleotides matching TRBD2. Germline V gene lookup returns CDR1 SGDLS and CDR2 YYNGEE. V lost 4 bases and J lost 10; bases outside the gene matches: 3. The CDR3 spans 14 residues. The CDR3 loop is CASSPGLAGGEQFF. CDR3 nucleotide sequence: TGTGCCAGCAGCCCCGGACTAGCGGGAGGGGAGCAGTTCTTC.

The chain couples TRBV6-1 to TRBJ1-3; D is undetermined. The CDR3 spans 15 residues. CDR1 MNHNS and CDR2 SASEGT come from the germline V gene. Trimming shortened V by 6 bases and J by 0 bases, and 12 bases separated the two germline ends. Here the CDR3 DNA reads TGTGCCAGCAGGACGGGCGGGGTCTCTGGAAACACCATATATTTT. Encoded protein: CASRTGGVSGNTIYF.

This chain links TRBV5-5 with TRBJ1-4, with D unclear. The germline V gene has CDR1 SGHKS and CDR2 YYEKEE (reference sequence). CDR3 length equals 18 residues. Trimming stripped 6 bases from V and 3 bases from J, with 24 bases between. CDR3 sequence (DNA): TGTGCCAGCATCCTCATACCGGGCACGAGGAGGGCTAATGAAAAACTGTTTTTT. This translates into CASILIPGTRRANEKLFF. Full variable domain (rest looked up from reference TRBV5-5 and TRBJ1-4): DAGVTQSPTHLIKTRGQQVTLRCSPISGHKSVSWYQQVLGQGPQFIFQYYEKEERGRGNFPDRFSARQFPNYSSELNVNALLLGDSALYLCASILIPGTRRANEKLFFGSGTQLSVL.

Only one count was recorded for this clone. CDR3 coding DNA: TGTGCCAGCAGTTACCCGGGGGGTGGAGAGACCCAGTACTTC. Its protein product is CASSYPGGGETQYF. The rearrangement uses TRBV6-5 and TRBJ2-5; 7 nucleotides line up with TRBD2. CDR1 is MNHEY and CDR2 is SVGAGI in the germline V gene. The CDR3 is 14 amino acids. The ends lost 2 bases at V and 4 bases at J; junction bases unmatched: 4.

J is TRBJ1-5 and V is TRBV2; no firm D call. V lost 7 bases to trimming and J lost 5 bases, with 12 bases between them. CDR3 size: 13 residues. CDR1 and CDR2 from the germline V gene are SNHLY and FYNNEI. CDR3 in amino acids: CASTSLGDQPQHF. The CDR3 bases are TGTGCCAGCACAAGTCTCGGGGATCAGCCCCAGCATTTT. Using reference TRBV2 and TRBJ1-5 for the parts outside the CDR3, the full variable domain is EPEVTQTPSHQVTQMGQEVILRCVPISNHLYFYWYRQILGQKVEFLVSFYNNEISEKSEIFDDQFSVERPDGSNFTLKIRSTKLEDSAMYFCASTSLGDQPQHFGDGTRLSIL.

The rearrangement uses TRBV9 and TRBJ2-5; TRBD1 aligns across 9 bases. The CDR3 spans 15 residues. Germline V CDR1 and CDR2: SGDLS, YYNGEE. Trimming removed 2 bases from V and 10 bases from J; junction bases left unmatched: 12. As DNA, the CDR3 is TGTGCCAGCAGCGTCCAGGACAGGGGTCTTAGTGGCCAGTACTTC. Protein: CASSVQDRGLSGQYF.

The CDR3 DNA is TGTGCCAGCAGCCCGACTCAGGGGACAGGGAAACATACGCAGTATTTT. Translated: CASSPTQGTGKHTQYF. The V and J genes are TRBV11-3 and TRBJ2-3, with 9 bases fitting TRBD1. V lost 5 bases, J lost 7 bases, and 13 bases stayed unmatched. Germline CDR1 reads SGHNT; CDR2 reads YENEEA. This CDR3 has 16 amino acids.

V is TRBV15 and J is TRBJ2-1, with TRBD2 identical over 8 bases. J gave up 3 bases and V 1 base, and 11 bases lay outside the gene matches. The germline V gene encodes CDR1 LNHNV and CDR2 YYDKDF (reference sequence). The CDR3 has 18 residues. The CDR3 loop reads CATSRVLSSGSFYNEQFF. CDR3 sequence (DNA): TGTGCCACCAGCAGAGTTCTTTCGAGCGGGAGTTTCTACAATGAGCAGTTCTTC.